The next 8 T cell receptor beta chains were all read from a single sample in a study of T cell repertoires in ileal Crohn's disease. Described time point: neoterminal ileum biopsy at postoperative endoscopy, about 6 months after surgery. Sequencing was performed with immunoSEQ multiplex PCR; in TCRdb, only in-frame clones are kept and a portion is missing. This table has about 17,000 clones, 65% to 80% appearing once. Material for sequencing was ileal tissue. The receptors derive from an adult with Crohn's disease.

The chain recombines TRBV7-9 with TRBJ1-1; D gene uncertain. CDR3 length: 19 amino acids. Germline lookup yields CDR1 SEHNR and CDR2 FQNEAQ (reference sequence). V lost 4 bases, J lost 1 base, and 25 bases lay in between. Here the CDR3 DNA reads TGTGCCAGCAGCTCGCGTTCAAACAAGGTAATTGAGGGGAACACTGAAGCTTTCTTT. Its protein product is CASSSRSNKVIEGNTEAFF.

The chain has TRBV7-6 and TRBJ2-5, with a possible D match to TRBD2 (5 bases). The CDR3 loop spans 15 amino acids. The germline V gene encodes CDR1 SGHVS and CDR2 FNYEAQ. Trimming stripped 1 base from V and 4 bases from J, with 13 bases between. The CDR3 region has the DNA TGTGCCAGCAGCTTAGATGGATCCCGGGGAGAGACCCAGTACTTC. The encoded protein is CASSLDGSRGETQYF.

The genes are TRBV4-2 and TRBJ1-2; D gene ambiguous. Germline loops: CDR1 LGHNA, CDR2 YNFKEQ. The V gene lost 2 bases and the J gene lost 6 bases, with 13 bases spanning the gap. The CDR3 has 14 residues. The CDR3 is CASSQRRVKDGYTF. The DNA of the CDR3 is TGTGCCAGCAGCCAAAGGAGGGTCAAGGATGGCTACACCTTC.

The chain joins TRBV5-6 to TRBJ2-7, with 7 nucleotides matching TRBD1. This CDR3 has 16 amino acids. Looked up from germline, CDR1 is SGHDT and CDR2 is YYEEEE. V was clipped by 0 bases and J by 2 bases; unmatched bases: 8. CDR3 nucleotides: TGTGCCAGCAGCTTGGTTACGGCAGGGGGAACCTACGAGCAGTACTTC. It specifies CASSLVTAGGTYEQYF.

The CDR3 region is CASGAGGSGNTIYF. CDR3 nucleotide sequence: TGTGCTAGTGGGGCAGGGGGCTCTGGAAACACCATATATTTT. The chain links TRBV12-5 to TRBJ1-3; TRBD1 aligns across 7 bases. The CDR3 spans 14 residues. The V gene end was trimmed by 6 bases and the J gene end by 0 bases; junction bases not matched to a gene: 2. Germline lookup yields CDR1 LGHNT and CDR2 FRNRAP. Full variable domain (remainder filled in from reference TRBV12-5 and TRBJ1-3): DARVTQTPRHKVTEMGQEVTMRCQPILGHNTVFWYRQTMMQGLELLAYFRNRAPLDDSGMPKDRFSAEMPDATLATLKIQPSEPRDSAVYFCASGAGGSGNTIYFGEGSWLTVV.

The chain uses TRBV9 and TRBJ2-1; 12 bases fit TRBD2. Per germline, CDR1 SGDLS and CDR2 YYNGEE. V shed 1 base, J shed 6 bases, and the junction held 11 bases outside the gene matches. The CDR3 is 18 amino acids. CDR3 in amino acids: CASSVFPIGTSGSNEQFF. The DNA for the CDR3 is TGTGCCAGCAGCGTATTCCCAATCGGGACTAGCGGGTCCAATGAGCAGTTCTTC.

This rearrangement joins TRBV7-2 to TRBJ2-7; TRBD2 aligns across 11 bases. The germline CDR1 and CDR2 sequences are SGHTA and FQGNSA. The CDR3 covers 19 residues. After removal of 3 bases from V and 4 bases from J, the junction contained 17 bases not matched to a gene. The chain's CDR3 is CASSLPPGSGGAGFYEQYF. The CDR3 nucleotides are TGTGCCAGCAGCTTGCCGCCGGGTAGCGGGGGGGCGGGGTTTTACGAGCAGTACTTC.

The chain carries TRBV29-1 and TRBJ2-5; 10 bases are a match to TRBD1. The end of the DNA fits TRBJ2-7 better, so the J call may be wrong. CDR1 is SQVTM and CDR2 is ANQGSEA in the germline V gene. This CDR3 contains 13 residues. CDR3 in amino acids: CSVVGGTGAEQYF. The CDR3 coding sequence is TGCAGCGTTGTGGGCGGGACAGGGGCCGAGCAGTACTTC.